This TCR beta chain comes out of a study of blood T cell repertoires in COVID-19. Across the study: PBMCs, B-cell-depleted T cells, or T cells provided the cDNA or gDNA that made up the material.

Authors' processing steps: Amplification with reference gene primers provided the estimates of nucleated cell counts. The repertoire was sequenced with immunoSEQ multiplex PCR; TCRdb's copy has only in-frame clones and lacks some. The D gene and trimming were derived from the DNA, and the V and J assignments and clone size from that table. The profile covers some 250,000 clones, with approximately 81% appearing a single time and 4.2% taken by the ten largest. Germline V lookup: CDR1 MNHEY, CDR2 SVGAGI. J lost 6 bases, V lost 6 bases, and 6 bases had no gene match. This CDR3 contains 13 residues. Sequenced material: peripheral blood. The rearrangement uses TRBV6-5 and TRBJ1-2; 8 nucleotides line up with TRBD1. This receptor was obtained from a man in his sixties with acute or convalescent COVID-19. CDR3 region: CASRAGGWNGYTF. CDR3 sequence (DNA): TGTGCCAGCAGAGCAGGGGGCTGGAATGGCTACACCTTC.